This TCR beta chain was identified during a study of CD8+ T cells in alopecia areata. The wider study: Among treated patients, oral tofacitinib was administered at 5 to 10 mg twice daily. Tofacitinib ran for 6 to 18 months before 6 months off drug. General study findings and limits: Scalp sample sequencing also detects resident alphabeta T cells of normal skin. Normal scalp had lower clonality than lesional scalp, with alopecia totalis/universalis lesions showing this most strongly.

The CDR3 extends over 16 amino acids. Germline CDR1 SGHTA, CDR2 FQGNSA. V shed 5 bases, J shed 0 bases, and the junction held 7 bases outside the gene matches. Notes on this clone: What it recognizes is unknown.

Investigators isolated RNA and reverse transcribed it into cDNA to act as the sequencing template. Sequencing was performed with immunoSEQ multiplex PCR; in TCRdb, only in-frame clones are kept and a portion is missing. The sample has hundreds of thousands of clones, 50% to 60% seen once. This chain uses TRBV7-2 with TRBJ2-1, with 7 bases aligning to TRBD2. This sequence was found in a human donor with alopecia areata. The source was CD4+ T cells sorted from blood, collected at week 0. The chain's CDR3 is CASSKESGVSYNEQFF. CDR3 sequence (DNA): TGTGCCAGCAGCAAAGAAAGCGGGGTCTCCTACAATGAGCAGTTCTTC.